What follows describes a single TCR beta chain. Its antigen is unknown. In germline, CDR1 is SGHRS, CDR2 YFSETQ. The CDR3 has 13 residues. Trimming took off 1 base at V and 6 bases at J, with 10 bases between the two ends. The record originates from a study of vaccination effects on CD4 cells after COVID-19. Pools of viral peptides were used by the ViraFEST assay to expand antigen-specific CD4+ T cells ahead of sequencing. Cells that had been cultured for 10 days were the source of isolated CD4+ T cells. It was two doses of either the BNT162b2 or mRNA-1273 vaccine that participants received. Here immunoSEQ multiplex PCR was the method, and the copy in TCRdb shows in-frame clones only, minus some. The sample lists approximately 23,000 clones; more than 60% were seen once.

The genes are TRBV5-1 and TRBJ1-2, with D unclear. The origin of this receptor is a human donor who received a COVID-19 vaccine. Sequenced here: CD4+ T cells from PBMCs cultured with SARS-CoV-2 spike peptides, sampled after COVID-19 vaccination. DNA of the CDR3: TGCGCCAGCAGCTTGTACCGGGTTAATGGCTACACCTTC. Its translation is CASSLYRVNGYTF.